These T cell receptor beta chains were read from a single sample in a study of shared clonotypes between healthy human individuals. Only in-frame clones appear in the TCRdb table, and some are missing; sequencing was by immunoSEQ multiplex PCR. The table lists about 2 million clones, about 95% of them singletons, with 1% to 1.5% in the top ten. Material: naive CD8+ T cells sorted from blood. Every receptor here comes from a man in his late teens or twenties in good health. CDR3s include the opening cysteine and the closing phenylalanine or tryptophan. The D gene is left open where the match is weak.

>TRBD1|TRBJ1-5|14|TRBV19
CASRMTGENQPQHF
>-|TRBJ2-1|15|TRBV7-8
CASSLVAGPNNEQFF
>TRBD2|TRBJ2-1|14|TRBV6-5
CASRPGTSGNEQFF
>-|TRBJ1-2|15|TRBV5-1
CASSLARGVDYGYTF
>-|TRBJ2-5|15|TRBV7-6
CASSLEAWEWETQYF
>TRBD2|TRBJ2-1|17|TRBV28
CASSLRLAGVSYNEQFF
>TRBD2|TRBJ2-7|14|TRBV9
CASSATGGAYEQYF
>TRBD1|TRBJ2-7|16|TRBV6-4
CASGKGGQGERNEQYF
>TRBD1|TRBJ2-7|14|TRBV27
CASSPPGQVHEQYF
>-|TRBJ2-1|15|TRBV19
CASSPGTVPYNEQFF
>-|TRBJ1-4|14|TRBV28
CASSGGATNEKLFF
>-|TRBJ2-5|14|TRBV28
CASSFGWAGETQYF
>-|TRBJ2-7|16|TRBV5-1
CASGLEGGPATYEQYF
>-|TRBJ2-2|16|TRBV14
CASSQDYRASTGELFF
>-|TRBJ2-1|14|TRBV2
CASSETGLANEQFF
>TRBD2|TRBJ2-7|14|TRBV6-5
CASSSGLAGYEQYF
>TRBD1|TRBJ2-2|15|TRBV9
CASSWGQGNTGELFF
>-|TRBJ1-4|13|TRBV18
CASSPLVEPKLFF
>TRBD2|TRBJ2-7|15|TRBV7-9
CASSPVLAISYEQYF
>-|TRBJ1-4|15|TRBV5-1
CASRDDGATNEKLFF
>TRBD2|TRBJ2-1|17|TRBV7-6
CASSSGLAGGGVNEQFF
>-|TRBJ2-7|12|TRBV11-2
CASSPDQGKQYF
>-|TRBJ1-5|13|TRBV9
CASSPYANQPQHF
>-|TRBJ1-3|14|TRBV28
CASSLGSSGNTIYF
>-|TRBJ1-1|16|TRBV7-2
CASSFSTGRGDTEAFF
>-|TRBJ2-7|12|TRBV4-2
CASRGAAYEQYF
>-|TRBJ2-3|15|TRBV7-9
CASSLEGDYTDTQYF
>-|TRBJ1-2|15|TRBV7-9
CASSSADKPRNGYTF
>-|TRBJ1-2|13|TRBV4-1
CASSLEGHYGYTF
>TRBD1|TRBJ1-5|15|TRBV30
CAWSEKTGGLEPQHF
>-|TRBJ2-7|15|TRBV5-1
CASSLVEGLLYEQYF
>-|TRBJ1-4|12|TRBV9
CASSSDHEKLFF
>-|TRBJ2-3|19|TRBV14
CARCPRGLGGLTYKDTQYF